A selection of T cell receptor beta chains follows, all from one sample in a study of shared clonotypes between healthy human individuals. Repertoires were generated with immunoSEQ multiplex PCR, while TCRdb's copy carries only in-frame clones and drops some. The sample has about 980,000 clones; approximately 80% are singletons. Material: memory CD4+ T cells sorted from blood. Receptors originate from a man aged 18 to 29 in good health. CDR3s leave out the opening cysteine and the closing phenylalanine or tryptophan. The size entry is marked missing in some rows and otherwise reads once, few, many or a size class.

TRBJ2-7 - TRBV21-1 ASSKDTTPYEQY
TRBJ2-7 - TRBV7-2 ASSVTSGGSRGEQY
TRBJ2-5 - TRBV10-2 ASRQNTGARGD
TRBJ2-2 - TRBV6-6 ASSLTGANTGELF
TRBJ1-5 many TRBV5-1 ASSLGSDTGRDQPQH
TRBJ1-6 - TRBV19 ASSPSTGNNSPLH
TRBJ1-5 - TRBV2 ASSPQISNQPQH
TRBJ1-4 - TRBV27 ASSLSPTGSNEKLF
TRBJ1-2 - TRBV6-1 ASRSTGDHGYT
TRBJ2-7 - TRBV19 ASSIPKGEQY
TRBJ2-1 once TRBV9 ASSVEGSGGTSVF
TRBJ1-1 few TRBV10-3 AISTYRDTEAF
TRBJ1-1 - TRBV6-1 ASSETRQAAHEAF
TRBJ2-7 few TRBV11-2 ASSLGTSYEQY
TRBJ2-7 - TRBV7-2 ASSLGHTAAEQY
TRBJ2-7 - TRBV6-1 ASRDRGKITYEQY
TRBJ2-7 - TRBV25-1 ASSGRDRGLYEQY
TRBJ2-4 few TRBV10-3 AISQGTSRDIQY
TRBJ2-3 - TRBV7-2 ASRPPVGTTDTQY
TRBJ1-2 many TRBV7-2 ASSSYQGMSGYT
TRBJ2-3 - TRBV9 ASSPTLPGWRTDTQY
TRBJ2-7 - TRBV25-1 ASRPNSGRAYEQY
TRBJ2-5 - TRBV9 ASSVVVGQLNSLGTQY
TRBJ2-5 - TRBV7-9 ASSRPGGETQY
TRBJ2-2 - TRBV7-2 ASSLANALTGELF
TRBJ2-7 - TRBV6-1 ASTTEGGGGYEQY
TRBJ2-3 - TRBV2 ASSNGGSTDTQY
TRBJ1-6 - TRBV19 ASSIRPGENSPLH